This T cell receptor (beta chain) stems from a study of molecular identifiers for immune sequencing clone quantification. Study-wide context: In replicates, RNA from around 18,000 or 91,000 naive CD8 cells was divided five ways and four parts were sequenced.

Sorted naive CD8 T cells, about 17,000 to 1,000,000, were sequenced from 10%, 30% or 50% RNA. Each CDR3 protein gets one entry after TCRdb re-called the PCR reads with MiXCR. The data contain just under 650,000 distinct CDR3 sequences, roughly 21% of them seen just once; the ten biggest clones take up roughly 0.9%. This clonotype appeared a few times. Input material: naive CD8+ T cells from blood, with Jurkat cell RNA spiked in. As to subset: FACS-sorted CD8+CD4-CCR7+CD45RA+ naive T cells. The TCR sequence derives from a human donor in good health. Some libraries in this study had Jurkat cell RNA spiked in.

The DNA for the CDR3 is TGTGCCAGCAGCTCGACTTCGCTTAGCACAGATACGCAGTATTTT. The encoded protein is CASSSTSLSTDTQYF. The chain has TRBV7-3 and TRBJ2-3; D unclear. CDR3 length: 15 amino acids. V shed 4 bases and J shed 0 bases, with 11 bases lying between them. Germline loops: CDR1 SGHTA, CDR2 FQGTGA. The full variable domain, in which reference TRBV7-3 and TRBJ2-3 provide the parts outside the CDR3, is GAGVSQTPSNKVTEKGKYVELRCDPISGHTALYWYRQSLGQGPEFLIYFQGTGAADDSGLPNDRFFAVRPEGSVSTLKIQRTERGDSAVYLCASSSTSLSTDTQYFGPGTRLTVL.